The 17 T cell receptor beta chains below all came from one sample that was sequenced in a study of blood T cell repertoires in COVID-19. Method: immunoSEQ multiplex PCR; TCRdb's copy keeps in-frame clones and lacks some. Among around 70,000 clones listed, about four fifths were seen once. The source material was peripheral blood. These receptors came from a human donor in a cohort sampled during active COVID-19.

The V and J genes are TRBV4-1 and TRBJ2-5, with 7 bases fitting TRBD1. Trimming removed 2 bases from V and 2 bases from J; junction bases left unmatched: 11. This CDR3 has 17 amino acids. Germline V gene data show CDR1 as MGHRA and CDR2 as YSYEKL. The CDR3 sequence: CASSQRQVKGAQETQYF. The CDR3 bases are TGCGCCAGCAGCCAAAGGCAGGTAAAGGGGGCTCAAGAGACCCAGTACTTC.

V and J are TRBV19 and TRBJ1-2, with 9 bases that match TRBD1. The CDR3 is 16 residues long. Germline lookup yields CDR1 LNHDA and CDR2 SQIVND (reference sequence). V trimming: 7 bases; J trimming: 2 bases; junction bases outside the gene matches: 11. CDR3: CASTALGTGLNYGYTF. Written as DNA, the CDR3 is TGTGCCAGTACCGCCTTAGGGACAGGGTTAAACTATGGCTACACCTTC.

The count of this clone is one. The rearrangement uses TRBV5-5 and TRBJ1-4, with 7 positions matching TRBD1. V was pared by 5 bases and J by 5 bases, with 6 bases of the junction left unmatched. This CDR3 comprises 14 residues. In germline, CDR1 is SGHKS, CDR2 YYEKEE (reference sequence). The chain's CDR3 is CASSPGTVNEKLFF. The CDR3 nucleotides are TGTGCCAGCAGTCCCGGGACAGTGAATGAAAAACTGTTTTTT.

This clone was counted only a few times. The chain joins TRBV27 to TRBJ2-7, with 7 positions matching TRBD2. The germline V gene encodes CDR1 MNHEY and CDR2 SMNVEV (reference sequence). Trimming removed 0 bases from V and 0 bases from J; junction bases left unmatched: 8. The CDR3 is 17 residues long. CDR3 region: CASSLSSSGTGSYEQYF. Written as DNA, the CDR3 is TGTGCCAGCAGTTTATCGTCGAGCGGGACTGGCTCCTACGAGCAGTACTTC.

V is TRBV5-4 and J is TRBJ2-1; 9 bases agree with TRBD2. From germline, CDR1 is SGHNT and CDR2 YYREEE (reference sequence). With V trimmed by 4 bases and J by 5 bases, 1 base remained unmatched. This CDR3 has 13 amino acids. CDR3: CASSRTSDNEQFF. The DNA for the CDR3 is TGTGCCAGCAGCCGGACTAGCGACAATGAGCAGTTCTTC.

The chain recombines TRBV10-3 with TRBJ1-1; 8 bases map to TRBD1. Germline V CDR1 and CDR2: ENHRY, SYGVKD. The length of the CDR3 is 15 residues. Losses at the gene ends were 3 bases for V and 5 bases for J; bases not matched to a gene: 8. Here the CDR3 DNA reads TGTGCCATCAGTGACCGGGACAGGTCCCGAACTGAAGCTTTCTTT. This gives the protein CAISDRDRSRTEAFF.

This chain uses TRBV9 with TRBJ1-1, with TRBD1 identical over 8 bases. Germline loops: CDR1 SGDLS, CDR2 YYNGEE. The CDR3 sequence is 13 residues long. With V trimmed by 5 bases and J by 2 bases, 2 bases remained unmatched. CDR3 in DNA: TGTGCCAGCAGGGGGACAGGAAACACTGAAGCTTTCTTT. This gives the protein CASRGTGNTEAFF.

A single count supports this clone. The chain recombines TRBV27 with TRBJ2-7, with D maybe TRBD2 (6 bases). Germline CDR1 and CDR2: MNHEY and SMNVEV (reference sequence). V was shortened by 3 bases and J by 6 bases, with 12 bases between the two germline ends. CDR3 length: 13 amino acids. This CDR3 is CASSFRSGAEQYF. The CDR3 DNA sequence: TGTGCCAGCAGTTTTCGGTCGGGAGCCGAGCAGTACTTC.

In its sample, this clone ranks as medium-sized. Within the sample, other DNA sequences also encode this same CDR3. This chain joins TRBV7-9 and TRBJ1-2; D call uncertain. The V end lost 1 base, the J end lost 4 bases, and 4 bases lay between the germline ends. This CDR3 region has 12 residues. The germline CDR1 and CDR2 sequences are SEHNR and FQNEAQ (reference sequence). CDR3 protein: CASSLDSYGYTF. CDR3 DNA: TGTGCCAGCAGCTTAGACTCCTATGGCTACACCTTC.

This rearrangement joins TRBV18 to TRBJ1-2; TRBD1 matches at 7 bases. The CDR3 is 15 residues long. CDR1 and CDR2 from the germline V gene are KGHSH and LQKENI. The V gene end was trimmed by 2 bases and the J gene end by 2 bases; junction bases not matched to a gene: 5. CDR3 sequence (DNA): TGTGCCAGCTCACCAATTAGCAGGGGGAACTATGGCTACACCTTC. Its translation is CASSPISRGNYGYTF.

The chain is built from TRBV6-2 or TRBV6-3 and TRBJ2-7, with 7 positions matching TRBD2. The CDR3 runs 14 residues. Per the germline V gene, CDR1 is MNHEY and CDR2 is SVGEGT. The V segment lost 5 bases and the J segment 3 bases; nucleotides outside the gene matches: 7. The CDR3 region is CASSMGLSRYEQYF. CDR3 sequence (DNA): TGTGCCAGCAGTATGGGACTATCCCGCTACGAGCAGTACTTC.

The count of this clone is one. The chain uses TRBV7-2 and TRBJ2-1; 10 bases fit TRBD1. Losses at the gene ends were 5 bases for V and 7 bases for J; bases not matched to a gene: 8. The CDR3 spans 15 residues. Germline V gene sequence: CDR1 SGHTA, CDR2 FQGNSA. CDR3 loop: CASSPRDRGQNEQFF. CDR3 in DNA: TGTGCCAGCAGCCCGAGGGACAGGGGCCAGAATGAGCAGTTCTTC.

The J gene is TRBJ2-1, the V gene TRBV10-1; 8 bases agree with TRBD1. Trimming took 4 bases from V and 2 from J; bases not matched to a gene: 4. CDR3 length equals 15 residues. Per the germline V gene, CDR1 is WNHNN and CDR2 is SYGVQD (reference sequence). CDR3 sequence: CASSADRGTYNEQFF. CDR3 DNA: TGCGCCAGCAGTGCAGACAGGGGTACCTACAATGAGCAGTTCTTC.

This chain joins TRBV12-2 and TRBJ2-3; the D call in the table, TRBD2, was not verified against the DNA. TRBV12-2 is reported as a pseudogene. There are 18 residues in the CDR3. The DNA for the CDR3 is TGTGCAAGTCGCTCGCAAAAGACTAGCGGGAGGGCCGCAGATACGCAGTATTTT. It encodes CASRSQKTSGRAADTQYF.

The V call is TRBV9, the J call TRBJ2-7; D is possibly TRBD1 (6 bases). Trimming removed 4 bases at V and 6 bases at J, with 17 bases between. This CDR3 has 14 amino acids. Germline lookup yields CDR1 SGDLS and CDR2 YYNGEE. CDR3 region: CASSPGVGAGEQYF. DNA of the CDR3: TGTGCCAGCAGCCCCGGGGTGGGGGCGGGCGAGCAGTACTTC.

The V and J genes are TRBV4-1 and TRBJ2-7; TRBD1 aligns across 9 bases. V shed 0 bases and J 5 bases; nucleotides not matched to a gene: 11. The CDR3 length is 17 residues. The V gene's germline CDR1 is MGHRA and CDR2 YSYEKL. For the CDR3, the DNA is TGCGCCAGCAGCCAAGATTTAAGGGACAGGGTTTCCCACGAGCAGTACTTC. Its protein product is CASSQDLRDRVSHEQYF.

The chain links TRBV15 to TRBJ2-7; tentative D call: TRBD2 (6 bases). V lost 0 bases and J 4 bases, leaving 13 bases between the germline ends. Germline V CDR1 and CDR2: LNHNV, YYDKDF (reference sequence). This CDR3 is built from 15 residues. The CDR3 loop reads CATSRDRRGAYEQYF. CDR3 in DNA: TGTGCCACCAGCAGAGATCGGAGGGGCGCGTACGAGCAGTACTTC. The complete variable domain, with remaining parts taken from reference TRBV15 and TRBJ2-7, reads DAMVIQNPRYQVTQFGKPVTLSCSQTLNHNVMYWYQQKSSQAPKLLFHYYDKDFNNEADTPDNFQSRRPNTSFCFLDIRSPGLGDTAMYLCATSRDRRGAYEQYFGPGTRLTVT.